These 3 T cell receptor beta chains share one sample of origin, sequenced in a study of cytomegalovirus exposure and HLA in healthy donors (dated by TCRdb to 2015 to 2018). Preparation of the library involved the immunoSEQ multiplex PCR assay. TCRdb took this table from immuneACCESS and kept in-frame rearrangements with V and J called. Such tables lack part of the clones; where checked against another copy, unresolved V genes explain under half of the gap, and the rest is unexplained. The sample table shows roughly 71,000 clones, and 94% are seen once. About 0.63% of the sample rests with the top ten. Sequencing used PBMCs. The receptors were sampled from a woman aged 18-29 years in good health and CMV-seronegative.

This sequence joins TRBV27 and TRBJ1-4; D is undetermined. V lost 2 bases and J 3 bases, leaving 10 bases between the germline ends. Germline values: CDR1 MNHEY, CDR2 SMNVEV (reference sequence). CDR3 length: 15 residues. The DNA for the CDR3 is TGTGCCAGCAGTTTACTGGGCGAGCCTAATGAAAAACTGTTTTTT. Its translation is CASSLLGEPNEKLFF.

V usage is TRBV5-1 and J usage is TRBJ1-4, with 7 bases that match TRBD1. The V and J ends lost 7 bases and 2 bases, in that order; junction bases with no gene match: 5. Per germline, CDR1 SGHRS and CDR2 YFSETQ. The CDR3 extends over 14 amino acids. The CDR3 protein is CASGSTGTNEKLFF. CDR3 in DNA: TGCGCCAGCGGGTCGACAGGGACTAATGAAAAACTGTTTTTT.

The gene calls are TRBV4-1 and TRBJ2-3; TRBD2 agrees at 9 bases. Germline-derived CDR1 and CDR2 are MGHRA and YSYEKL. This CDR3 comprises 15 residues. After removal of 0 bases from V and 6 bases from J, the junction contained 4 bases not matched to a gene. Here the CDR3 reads CASSQDAGGDDTQYF. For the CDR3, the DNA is TGCGCCAGCAGCCAAGACGCGGGGGGGGATGATACGCAGTATTTT.